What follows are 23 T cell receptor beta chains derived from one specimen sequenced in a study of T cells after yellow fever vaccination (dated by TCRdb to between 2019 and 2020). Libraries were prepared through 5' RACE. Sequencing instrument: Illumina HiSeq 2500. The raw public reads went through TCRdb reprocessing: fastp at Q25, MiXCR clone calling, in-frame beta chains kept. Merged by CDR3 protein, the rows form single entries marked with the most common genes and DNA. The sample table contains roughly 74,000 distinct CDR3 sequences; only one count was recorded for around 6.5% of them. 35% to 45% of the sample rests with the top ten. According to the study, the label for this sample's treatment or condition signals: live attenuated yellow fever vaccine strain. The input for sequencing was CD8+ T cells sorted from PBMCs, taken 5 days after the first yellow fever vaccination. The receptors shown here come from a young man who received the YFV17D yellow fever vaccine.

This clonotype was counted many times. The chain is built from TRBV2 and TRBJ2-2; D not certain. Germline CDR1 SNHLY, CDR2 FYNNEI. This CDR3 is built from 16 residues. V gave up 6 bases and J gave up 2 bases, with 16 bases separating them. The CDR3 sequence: CASRTPIRSNTGELFF. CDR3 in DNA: TGTGCCAGCAGGACCCCTATAAGATCCAACACCGGGGAGCTGTTTTTT. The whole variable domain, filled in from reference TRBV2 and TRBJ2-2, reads EPEVTQTPSHQVTQMGQEVILRCVPISNHLYFYWYRQILGQKVEFLVSFYNNEISEKSEIFDDQFSVERPDGSNFTLKIRSTKLEDSAMYFCASRTPIRSNTGELFFGEGSRLTVL.

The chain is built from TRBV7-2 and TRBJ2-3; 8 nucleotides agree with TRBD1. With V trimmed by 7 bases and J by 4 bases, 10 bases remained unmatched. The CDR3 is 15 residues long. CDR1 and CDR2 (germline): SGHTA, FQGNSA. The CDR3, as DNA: TGTGCCAGCACCCAGACGACAGGGGCGGCAGATACGCAGTATTTT. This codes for CASTQTTGAADTQYF. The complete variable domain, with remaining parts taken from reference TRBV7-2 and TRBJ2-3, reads GAGVSQSPSNKVTEKGKDVELRCDPISGHTALYWYRQSLGQGLEFLIYFQGNSAPDKSGLPSDRFSAERTGGSVSTLTIQRTQQEDSAVYLCASTQTTGAADTQYFGPGTRLTVL.

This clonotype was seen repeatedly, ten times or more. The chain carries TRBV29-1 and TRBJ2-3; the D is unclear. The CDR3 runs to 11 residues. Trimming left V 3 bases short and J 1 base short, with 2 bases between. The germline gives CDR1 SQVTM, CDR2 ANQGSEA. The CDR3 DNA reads TGCAGCGTTGATGGCACAGATACGCAGTATTTT. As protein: CSVDGTDTQYF.

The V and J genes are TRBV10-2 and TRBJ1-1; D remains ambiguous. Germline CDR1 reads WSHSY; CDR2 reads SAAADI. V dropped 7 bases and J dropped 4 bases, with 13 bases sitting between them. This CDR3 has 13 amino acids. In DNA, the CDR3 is TGCGCCAGCACCAACTACGAGGCCACTGAAGCTTTCTTT. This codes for CASTNYEATEAFF.

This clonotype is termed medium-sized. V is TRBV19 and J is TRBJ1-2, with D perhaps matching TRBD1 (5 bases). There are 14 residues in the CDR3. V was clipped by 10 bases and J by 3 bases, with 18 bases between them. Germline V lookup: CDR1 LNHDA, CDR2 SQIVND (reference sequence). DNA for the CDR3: TGTGCCACCGCGGTTGACTCAGGGTACTATGGCTACACCTTC. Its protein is CATAVDSGYYGYTF.

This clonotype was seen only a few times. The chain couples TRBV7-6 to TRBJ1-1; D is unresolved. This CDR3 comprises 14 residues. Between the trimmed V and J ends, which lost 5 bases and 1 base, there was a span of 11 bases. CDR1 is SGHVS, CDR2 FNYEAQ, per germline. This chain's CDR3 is CASSPAKENTEAFF. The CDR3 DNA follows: TGTGCCAGCAGCCCTGCGAAGGAGAACACTGAAGCTTTCTTT.

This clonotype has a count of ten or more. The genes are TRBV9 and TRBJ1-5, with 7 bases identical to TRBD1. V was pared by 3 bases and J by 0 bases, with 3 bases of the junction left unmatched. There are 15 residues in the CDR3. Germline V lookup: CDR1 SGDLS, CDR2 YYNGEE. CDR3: CASSETGDSNQPQHF. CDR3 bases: TGTGCCAGCAGCGAAACAGGGGATAGCAATCAGCCCCAGCATTTT.

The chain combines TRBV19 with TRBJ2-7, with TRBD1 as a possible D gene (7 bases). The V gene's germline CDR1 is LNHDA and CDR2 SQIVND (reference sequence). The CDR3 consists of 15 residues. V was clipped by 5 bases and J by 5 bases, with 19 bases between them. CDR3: CASSPSPGGSDEQYF. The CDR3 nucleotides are TGTGCCAGTAGTCCCTCTCCAGGGGGGTCCGACGAGCAGTACTTC.

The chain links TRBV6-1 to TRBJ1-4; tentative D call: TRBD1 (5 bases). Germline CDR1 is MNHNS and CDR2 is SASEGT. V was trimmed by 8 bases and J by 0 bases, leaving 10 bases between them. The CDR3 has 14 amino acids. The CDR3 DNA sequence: TGTGCCAGCGAGGAGACAGCAACTAATGAAAAACTGTTTTTT. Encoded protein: CASEETATNEKLFF.

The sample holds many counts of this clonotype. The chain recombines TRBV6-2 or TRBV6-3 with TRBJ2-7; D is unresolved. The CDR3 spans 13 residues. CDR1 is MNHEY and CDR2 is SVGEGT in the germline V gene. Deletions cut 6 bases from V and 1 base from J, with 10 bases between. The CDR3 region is CASSDPSSYEQYF. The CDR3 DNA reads TGTGCCAGCAGCGACCCGAGTTCCTACGAGCAGTACTTC.

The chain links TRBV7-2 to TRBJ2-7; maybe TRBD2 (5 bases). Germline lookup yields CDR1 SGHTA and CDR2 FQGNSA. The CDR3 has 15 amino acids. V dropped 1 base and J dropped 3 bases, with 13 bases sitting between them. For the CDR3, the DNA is TGTGCCAGCAGCTTAGTGAAGCGGCCCCTCTACGAGCAGTACTTC. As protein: CASSLVKRPLYEQYF.

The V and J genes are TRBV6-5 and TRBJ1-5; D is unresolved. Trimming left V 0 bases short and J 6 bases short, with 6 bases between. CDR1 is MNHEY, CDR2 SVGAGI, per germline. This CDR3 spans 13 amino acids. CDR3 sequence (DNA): TGTGCCAGCAGTTACTCGACACGTCAGCCCCAGCATTTT. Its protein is CASSYSTRQPQHF.

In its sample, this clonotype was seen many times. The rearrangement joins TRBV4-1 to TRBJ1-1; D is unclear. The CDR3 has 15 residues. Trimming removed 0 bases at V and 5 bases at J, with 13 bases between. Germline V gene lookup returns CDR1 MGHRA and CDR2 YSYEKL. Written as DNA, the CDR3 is TGCGCCAGCAGCCAAGAAGTGGCAGGTGGGACTGAAGCTTTCTTT. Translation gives CASSQEVAGGTEAFF.

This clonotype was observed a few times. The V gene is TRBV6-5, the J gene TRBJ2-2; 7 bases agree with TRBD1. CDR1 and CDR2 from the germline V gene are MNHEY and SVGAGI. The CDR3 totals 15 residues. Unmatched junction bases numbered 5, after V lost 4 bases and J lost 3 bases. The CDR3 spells CASSSPQGYTGELFF. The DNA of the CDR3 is TGTGCCAGCAGTTCCCCACAGGGGTACACCGGGGAGCTGTTTTTT.

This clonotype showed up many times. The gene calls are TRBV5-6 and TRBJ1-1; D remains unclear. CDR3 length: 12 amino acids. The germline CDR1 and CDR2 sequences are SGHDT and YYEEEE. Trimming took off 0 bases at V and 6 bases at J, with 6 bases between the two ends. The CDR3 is CASSLGRAEAFF. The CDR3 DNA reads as TGTGCCAGCAGCTTGGGCCGCGCTGAAGCTTTCTTT.

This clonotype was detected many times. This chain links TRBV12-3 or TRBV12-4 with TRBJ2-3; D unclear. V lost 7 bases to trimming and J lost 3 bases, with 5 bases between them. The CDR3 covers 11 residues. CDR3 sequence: CASTQTDTQYF. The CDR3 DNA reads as TGTGCCAGCACCCAAACAGATACGCAGTATTTT.

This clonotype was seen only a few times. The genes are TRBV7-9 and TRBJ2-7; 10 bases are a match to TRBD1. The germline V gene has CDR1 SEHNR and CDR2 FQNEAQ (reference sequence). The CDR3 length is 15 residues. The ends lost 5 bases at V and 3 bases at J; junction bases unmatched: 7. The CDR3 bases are TGTGCCAGCAGCGCGCCCGGGACAGGGGACTACGAGCAGTACTTC. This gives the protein CASSAPGTGDYEQYF. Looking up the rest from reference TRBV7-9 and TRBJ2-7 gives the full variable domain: DTGVSQNPRHKITKRGQNVTFRCDPISEHNRLYWYRQTLGQGPEFLTYFQNEAQLEKSRLLSDRFSAERPKGSFSTLEIQRTEQGDSAMYLCASSAPGTGDYEQYFGPGTRLTVT.

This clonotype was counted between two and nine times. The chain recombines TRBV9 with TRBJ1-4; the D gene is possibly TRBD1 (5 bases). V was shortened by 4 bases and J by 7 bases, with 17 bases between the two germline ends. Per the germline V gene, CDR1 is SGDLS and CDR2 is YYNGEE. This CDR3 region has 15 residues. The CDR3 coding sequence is TGTGCCAGCAGCCCCTCGGAGGGGCATGGTGAAAAACTGTTTTTT. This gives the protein CASSPSEGHGEKLFF.

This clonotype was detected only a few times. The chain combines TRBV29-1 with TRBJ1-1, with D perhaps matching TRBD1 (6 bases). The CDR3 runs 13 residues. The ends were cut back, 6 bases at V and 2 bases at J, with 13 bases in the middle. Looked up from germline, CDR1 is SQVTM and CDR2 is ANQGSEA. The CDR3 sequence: CSVYEGDNTEAFF. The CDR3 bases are TGCAGCGTCTACGAGGGGGATAACACTGAAGCTTTCTTT.

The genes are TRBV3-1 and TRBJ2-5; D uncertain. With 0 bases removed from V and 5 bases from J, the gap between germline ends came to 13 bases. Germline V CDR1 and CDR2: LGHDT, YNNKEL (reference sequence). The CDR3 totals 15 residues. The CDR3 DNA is TGTGCCAGCAGCCAAGATCTTGGCTCCGGGGAGACCCAGTACTTC. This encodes CASSQDLGSGETQYF.

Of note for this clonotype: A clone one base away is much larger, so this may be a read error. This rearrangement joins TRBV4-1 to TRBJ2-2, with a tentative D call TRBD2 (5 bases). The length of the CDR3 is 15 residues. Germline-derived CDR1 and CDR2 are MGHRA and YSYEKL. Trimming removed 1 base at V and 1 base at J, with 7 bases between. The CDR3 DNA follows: TGCGCCAGCAGCCAAGCCCGGGGGAACACCGGGGAGCTGTTTTTT. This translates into CASSQARGNTGELFF.

CDR3 in amino acids: CAISEETGGEQYF. In nucleotides, the CDR3 is TGTGCCATCAGTGAGGAGACAGGGGGAGAGCAGTACTTC. The chain employs TRBV10-3 and TRBJ2-7; 9 nucleotides agree with TRBD1. J gave up 7 bases and V 2 bases, and 3 bases lay outside the gene matches. Germline CDR1 and CDR2: ENHRY and SYGVKD. CDR3 length: 13 amino acids.

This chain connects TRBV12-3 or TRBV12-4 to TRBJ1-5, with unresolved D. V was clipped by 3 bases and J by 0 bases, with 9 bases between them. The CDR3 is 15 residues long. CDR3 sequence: CASSLGETSNQPQHF. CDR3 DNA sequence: TGTGCCAGCAGTTTGGGCGAGACTAGCAATCAGCCCCAGCATTTT.